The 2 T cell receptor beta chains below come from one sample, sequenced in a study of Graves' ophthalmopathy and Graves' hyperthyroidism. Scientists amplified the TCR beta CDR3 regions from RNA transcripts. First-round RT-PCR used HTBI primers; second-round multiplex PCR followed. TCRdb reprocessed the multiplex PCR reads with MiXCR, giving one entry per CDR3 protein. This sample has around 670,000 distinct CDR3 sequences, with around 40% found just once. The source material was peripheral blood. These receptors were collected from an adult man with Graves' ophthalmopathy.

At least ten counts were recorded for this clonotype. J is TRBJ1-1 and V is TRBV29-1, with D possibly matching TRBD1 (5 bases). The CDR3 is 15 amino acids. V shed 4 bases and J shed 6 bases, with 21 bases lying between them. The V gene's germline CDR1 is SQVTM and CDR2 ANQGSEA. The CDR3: CSVVGGRRQGAEAFF. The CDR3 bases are TGCAGCGTTGTTGGGGGGAGGAGGCAGGGAGCTGAAGCTTTCTTT.

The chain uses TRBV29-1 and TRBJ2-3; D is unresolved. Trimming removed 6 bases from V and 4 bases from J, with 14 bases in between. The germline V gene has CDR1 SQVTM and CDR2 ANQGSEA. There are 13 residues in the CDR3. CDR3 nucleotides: TGCAGCGTGGGCCTTAGAGTGTCAGATACGCAGTATTTT. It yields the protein CSVGLRVSDTQYF.